This T cell receptor (beta chain) came from a study of cytomegalovirus exposure and HLA in healthy donors. Broader study findings: The sole available immune exposure information was CMV serostatus. Confirmation in vitro established that three CMV-associated chains were specific for CMV antigens.

Note on this clone: Its specificity is unknown.

Germline V gene data show CDR1 as SQVTM and CDR2 as ANQGSEA. Unmatched junction bases numbered 14, after V lost 8 bases and J lost 0 bases. The CDR3 has 17 residues. Amplification used 60 Vbeta primers and 13 Jbeta primers. Per the original data handling: Later, an analysis found about 77 million unique TCR beta chains, and 8.5 million to 14 million of these were shared. Libraries were prepared by immunoSEQ multiplex PCR; TCRdb keeps only in-frame clonotypes and omits some of them. V, J and clone size reflect that table, while D and trimming were determined from the DNA. The table has around 210,000 clones, 78% seen once.

This TCR was recovered from a boy between 10 and 17 years old in good health and CMV-seronegative. The sample comprised PBMCs. The rearrangement uses TRBV29-1 and TRBJ1-2, with 11 bases lining up with TRBD1. Here the CDR3 DNA reads TGCAGCCCCGAAGGACAGGGGGCAGAGGGAGCTAACTATGGCTACACCTTC. Translation: CSPEGQGAEGANYGYTF.